This T cell receptor (beta chain) was retrieved from a study of blood T cell repertoires in COVID-19. Study details: Sites in the United States, Italy and Spain provided acute and convalescent COVID-19 samples. T cells, B-cell-depleted T cells, or PBMCs provided the cDNA or gDNA that served as material.

Original processing methods: Nucleated cell counts were estimated from reference gene primer amplification. Some clones are missing from TCRdb's copy, which holds only in-frame ones; the method was immunoSEQ multiplex PCR. Clone size and V and J calls were adopted from that table, with D and trimming inferred from the DNA. This table holds some 200,000 clones, about 86% found once. The CDR3 sequence is 13 residues long. Per germline, CDR1 SGHTA and CDR2 FQGNSA. Deletions cut 6 bases from V and 4 bases from J, with 9 bases between. The TCR comes from a man between 18 and 29 years old with active or convalescent COVID-19. This chain uses TRBV7-2 with TRBJ1-4; TRBD1 is a possible D gene (6 bases). The specimen sequenced was peripheral blood. The CDR3: CASRRTVNEKLFF. In DNA, the CDR3 is TGTGCCAGCAGGAGGACAGTTAATGAAAAACTGTTTTTT.